The present entry profiles one T cell receptor beta chain with its context. The table lists this clone with a few counts. There is no known antigen for this receptor. No base qualities exist here, and no much larger clone lies one base off it. The data are from a study of cytomegalovirus exposure and HLA in healthy donors (TCRdb year 2017). The study in broad terms: An earlier analysis of about 530 of the donors reported about 280 Gb of sequence data and 95 million to 130 million unique TCR beta sequences obtained from around 180 million T cells. Donor age, sex, ethnicity and CMV serostatus were collected together with the repertoire data. Typing coverage differed by locus: A, B, C, DRB1 and DQB1 were typed in roughly 629-630 donors, DQA1 in about 510, DPA1 in some 610, and DPB1 in around 490. An early release covering 500 to 750 HLA-typed donors comprised approximately 290 gigabases of sequencing data and tens of millions of unique TCR sequences. In a later genetic analysis, genome-wide SNP genotypes for about 65% of the roughly 700 donors were used, and that subset was treated as a discovery cohort. Of the roughly 410 genotyped donors, 80% to 90% were placed in the genetic ancestry cluster associated with self-reported Caucasian donors. Rather than using new phenotypic data, the later analysis identified candidate immune exposures from TCR beta sequences and from how often those sequences occurred across donors. An earlier analysis of several hundred of the donors applied high-throughput TCR beta sequencing to assess whether each TCR beta V gene segment acted as functional or pseudogenic. Besides the first cohort of approximately 670 subjects, a separate validation cohort made up of some 110 different subjects was used. In a later analysis, previously published TCR beta repertoires from 670 or so donors were re-analyzed and high-resolution HLA genotyping was added so that TCR occurrence patterns could be studied. Using immunosequencing, the study profiled T cell repertoires from 500 to 800 subjects and related those repertoires to cytomegalovirus serostatus. High-throughput TCR immunosequencing, statistical association of individual TCRs with disease status, and machine learning were combined to predict cytomegalovirus infection status. Among about 400 genotyped donors of the cohort, an average of approximately 240,000 unique TCR beta nucleotide sequences was sequenced per donor, of which 15% to 20% were non-productive. Four to six DR-DQ haplotypes were handled as single units for association and clustering, since linkage in the cohort was strong. The study aimed to test whether signatures of past pathogen exposure could be identified by cataloging public T cell receptors. Every repertoire in the discovery cohort had been generated on one and the same sequencing platform. Both class I and class II loci were covered by HLA typing, at four-digit resolution.

General findings and caveats noted by the study authors: A further reported finding was that TCR beta sequences accurately predicted the HLA-A and HLA-B alleles for most subjects in the first cohort. In a later analysis, TCR association rates were found to vary across HLA loci, with the most associated TCRs seen for DRB1 alleles and the fewest for HLA-C alleles. Specific HLA alleles were associated with more than 15,000 TCR beta sequences at a false discovery rate of 0.05 in a later analysis. In a later analysis, several top co-occurrence clusters were reported to appear linked to parvovirus B19, influenza, CMV and Epstein-Barr virus. According to a later analysis, most CMV-associated TCR beta chains appeared to be HLA-restricted, and the HLA associations seemed to be driven largely by CMV exposure. This cohort had only TCR beta chains sequenced, and the lack of alpha or paired-chain data limited which features could be detected. V-gene and J-gene trimming of TCR beta chains was associated with a missense DCLRE1C variant in a later genetic analysis, and the association was replicated in an independent cohort. Assigning TCR associations to individual alleles was difficult when HLA alleles, especially DR and DQ, strongly co-occurred. Three of the identified cytomegalovirus-associated TCR beta chains were confirmed in vitro to be specific for cytomegalovirus antigens. The authors suggested that the approach could potentially be extended to other disease states and immunological phenotypes. In the study, around 150 TCR beta chains were listed as associated with cytomegalovirus. Compared with equally common non-associated chains, HLA-associated TCR beta chains in a later analysis were more clonally expanded and had lower generation probabilities. A group of highly shared sequence variants was considered likely to be a technical artifact of the sequencing pipeline. The earlier analysis of about 600 of the donors excluded 15 to 20 rarely observed V segments, including chromosome 9 orphons, because counts were too low. Most TCR sequences were seen in very few donors, while some public TCRs were found in many individuals. In an earlier analysis of some 550 of the donors, most TCR beta V segments were observed in productive rearrangements about 90% or about 30% of the time, broadly matching IMGT annotations. Correlated functional status among segregating V segments might be attributable to linkage disequilibrium, but an unknown experimental factor could not be ruled out. The classifier was reported to diagnose cytomegalovirus status with high specificity and sensitivity in both the original and validation cohorts. Because HLA typing was unavailable for some donors at each locus, only the typed subset was used in association tests. Presence/absence analyses assumed roughly uniform sequencing depth across donors, an assumption that may not hold. For the cohort, immune exposure information was limited to CMV serostatus. A later genetic analysis reported fewer N-insertions in productive TCRs among donors in an Asian-associated ancestry cluster than the approximately 700-donor mean.

The receptor library was made with the immunoSEQ multiplex PCR assay. A mixture of 60 forward primers for TCR Vbeta segments and 13 reverse primers for TCR Jbeta segments was used in the multiplex PCR. Amplification of the CDR3 region of rearranged TCR beta genes was performed with a multiplex PCR assay on genomic DNA. On the Illumina HiSeq System, the amplified TCR beta libraries were sequenced as 87-base-pair reads. Per the source publication's procedure: A later analysis tallied approximately 87 million unique TCR beta chains across the approximately 670 repertoires, and approximately 11 million of those chains were shared by two or more donors. To remove PCR and sequencing errors, raw reads were error-corrected and collapsed into unique sequences using a nearest-neighbor algorithm that merged closely related sequences. To assign V, D and J gene segments, CDR3 sequences were aligned to IMGT reference sequences. For a sequence to be retained, a match of at least six nucleotides was required to both a V gene segment and a J gene segment. Rearrangements were called productive when the CDR3 lacked stop codons and stayed in frame with V and J; all others were non-productive. CDR3 was defined according to IMGT convention as the region running from the second conserved V-encoded cysteine to the conserved J-encoded phenylalanine. Sequences without an unambiguous match to a single V gene segment were excluded from the earlier analysis of several hundred of the donors. In an earlier analysis of several hundred of the donors, V segments were called functional above 56.7% productive rearrangements and were called segregating when the between-donor standard deviation exceeded 5%. A statistical classification framework was built to diagnose cytomegalovirus status from the catalog of TCR beta chain sequences. In a later analysis, V and J genes were assigned by comparing TCR nucleotide sequences against IMGT/GENE-DB human TR gene sequences. Using the TCRdist pipeline, a later analysis assigned CDR3 sequences along with most-parsimonious VDJ recombination scenarios. A later analysis defined each TCR beta chain by its CDR3 amino acid sequence plus V-gene family, and excluded reads lacking a unique V-gene family. In a later analysis, fewer than 650 highly shared, low-generation-probability nucleotide sequences were removed to address suspected cross-contamination and a sequencing artifact. A later analysis calculated a clonal expansion index for each public chain from normalized within-repertoire ranks of inferred template counts. A later analysis computed generation probabilities with a VDJ recombination model fitted to out-of-frame rearrangements, and checked the results against IGoR. In a later analysis, TCR-TCR, TCR-HLA and TCR-CMV co-occurrence was scored with hypergeometric tests, and a repertoire-size bias correction was applied to TCR pairs. A later analysis estimated false discovery rates by permuting HLA or CMV assignments 20 times. In a later analysis, co-occurring TCRs were grouped using DBSCAN, with TCRdist sequence similarity added in when clustering inside HLA-allele-positive subsets. Repertoires with fewer than 30,000 or more than 120,000 public chains, plus five repertoires with anomalous nucleotide sharing, were excluded from co-occurrence clustering. In its TCRdb copy, this immuneACCESS table keeps in-frame sequences only and misses some clones. Where compared with another copy, unresolved V genes explain less than half of these, and the others have no known cause. V and J calls and clone size follow that table, whereas D and trimming were derived from the DNA. For this sample the table gives roughly 220,000 clones, of which 70% to 80% were detected only once. The leading ten clones occupy roughly 2% of the sample.

In total, about 650 healthy bone marrow donors made up the cohort. All cohort members were sampled while nominally healthy, although unrecorded immune exposures were likely present. The donor was CMV seronegative and belonged to the group of over 300 seronegative cohort members. Every donor gave a peripheral blood sample, and the peripheral blood mononuclear cells from that sample were used for TCR beta sequencing. Genomic DNA extraction from the blood cell samples was performed with the Qiagen DNeasy Blood Extraction Kit. Sequenced: PBMCs. The origin of this receptor is a woman in her 30s in good health and CMV-seronegative.

CDR3 reads: CASSLGGRNQPQHF. The nucleotides are TGTGCCAGCAGTTTAGGGGGCCGCAATCAGCCCCAGCATTTT. The chain links TRBV27 with TRBJ1-5; a tentative D match to TRBD1 spans 6 bases. The CDR3, from cysteine to phenylalanine, totals 14 residues. Here the CDR3 DNA is all that survives: 42 bases in frame from base 1. Trimming at the junction amounts to 2 bases on V and 2 bases on J, and the germline ends lie 7 bases apart. The germline V gene (reference sequence) specifies MNHEY as CDR1 and SMNVEV as CDR2.